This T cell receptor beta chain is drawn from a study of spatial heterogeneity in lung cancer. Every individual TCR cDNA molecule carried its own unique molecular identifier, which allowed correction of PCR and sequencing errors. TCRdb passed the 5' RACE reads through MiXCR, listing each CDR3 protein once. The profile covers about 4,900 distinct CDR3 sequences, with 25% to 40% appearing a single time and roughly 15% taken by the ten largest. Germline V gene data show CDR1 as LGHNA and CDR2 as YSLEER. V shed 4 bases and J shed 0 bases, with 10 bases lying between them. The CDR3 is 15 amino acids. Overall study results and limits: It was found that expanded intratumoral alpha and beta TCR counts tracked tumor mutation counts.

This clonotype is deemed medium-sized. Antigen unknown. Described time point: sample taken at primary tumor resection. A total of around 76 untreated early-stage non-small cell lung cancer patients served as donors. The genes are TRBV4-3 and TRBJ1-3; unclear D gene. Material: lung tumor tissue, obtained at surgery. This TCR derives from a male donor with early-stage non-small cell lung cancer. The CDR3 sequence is CASSPRASSGNTIYF. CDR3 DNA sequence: TGCGCCAGCAGCCCCCGGGCTTCCTCTGGAAACACCATATATTTT.